This TCR beta chain originates from a study of blood T cell repertoires in COVID-19. Study as a whole: COVID-19 samples, acute and convalescent, were from the United States, Italy and Spain.

The table came from immunoSEQ multiplex PCR; TCRdb's copy has only in-frame clones and leaves some out. The table shows 170,000 or so clones, with 80% to 85% occurring only once. The CDR3 contains 11 residues. Germline assignment: CDR1 SGHDN and CDR2 FVKESK. V shed 3 bases, J shed 11 bases, and the junction held 1 base outside the gene matches. Seattle participants joined during active infection and were tracked over time. The V call is TRBV14, the J call TRBJ2-4; 7 nucleotides match TRBD1. The sequenced sample consisted of peripheral blood. The clonotype comes from a woman between 35 and 50 years old with COVID-19, enrolled during active disease. DNA of the CDR3: TGTGCCAGCAGCCATACAGGGGTTCAGTACTTC. It is translated as CASSHTGVQYF.